This T cell receptor beta chain was retrieved from a study of graft-versus-host responses after intestinal transplantation. Notes on the study in general: GvH clonotypes were identified within recipient marrow, with a subset emerging first in ileum or blood. Levels of circulating GvH clones at their peak were associated with early post-transplant HvG declines.

Only in-frame clones appear in the TCRdb table, and some are missing; sequencing was by immunoSEQ multiplex PCR. The sample lists tens of thousands of clones, over 85% occurring once. Germline-derived CDR1 and CDR2 are MDHEN and SYDVKM. This CDR3 contains 16 residues. V lost 5 bases and J lost 4; bases outside the gene matches: 8. To note about this clone: Its target is not known.

The sequence derives from a human patient who received an intestinal transplant, so some T cells may come from the graft donor. The sequenced sample was PBMCs, obtained 16 days after intestinal transplant. The chain is built from TRBV28 and TRBJ1-5; TRBD1 agrees at 10 bases. The CDR3: CASSRTGTGANQPQHF. The CDR3 DNA is TGTGCCAGCAGTCGAACCGGGACAGGGGCGAATCAGCCCCAGCATTTT.